Sequencing of this T cell receptor (beta chain) was carried out in a study of OX40 agonist ivuxolimab in advanced cancers. Study-wide background: Patients were given ivuxolimab, an antibody that agonizes OX40 (CD134). Study-wide points: On average, CD8+ T cells had more expanded clones than CD4+. Expanded peripheral T cells had an undetermined antigen specificity. At doses 0.1 to 3.0 mg/kg, CD4+ and CD8+ clones expanded.

CDR1 and CDR2 from the germline V gene are WSHSY and SAAADI. The CDR3 runs to 12 residues. Concerning this clone: The target antigen is unknown. Sequence at one end of the junction differs from germline and may be a read error.

Some clones are missing from TCRdb's copy, which holds only in-frame ones; the method was immunoSEQ multiplex PCR. This sample yields fewer than 85,000 clones, of which approximately 91% are seen a single time; 0.72% belongs to the top ten. The TCR sequence derives from an adult with an advanced solid tumor such as melanoma, head and neck, liver or kidney cancer. V and J are TRBV10-2 and TRBJ1-3; D is unclear. The material was CD4+ or CD8+ T cells sorted from blood, obtained in a trial of the OX40 agonist ivuxolimab. The CDR3 bases are TGCGCCAGCAGTAACGATGGAGACACCATATATTTT. Its protein is CASSNDGDTIYF.